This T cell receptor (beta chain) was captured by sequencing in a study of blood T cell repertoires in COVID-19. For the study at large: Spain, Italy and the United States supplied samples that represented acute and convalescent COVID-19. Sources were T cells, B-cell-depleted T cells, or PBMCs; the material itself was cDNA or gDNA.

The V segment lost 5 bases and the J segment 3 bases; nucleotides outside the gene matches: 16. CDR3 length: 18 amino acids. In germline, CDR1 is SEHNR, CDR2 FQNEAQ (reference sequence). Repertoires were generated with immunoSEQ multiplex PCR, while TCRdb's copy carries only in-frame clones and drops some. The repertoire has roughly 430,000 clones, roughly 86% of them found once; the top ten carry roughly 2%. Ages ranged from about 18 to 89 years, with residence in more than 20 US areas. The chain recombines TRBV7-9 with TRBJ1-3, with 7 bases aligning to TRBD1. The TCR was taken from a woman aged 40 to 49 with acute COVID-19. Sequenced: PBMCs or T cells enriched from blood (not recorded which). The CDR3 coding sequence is TGTGCCAGCAGCCGACAAGCCCTGACAGGGATGGGTGGAAACACCATATATTTT. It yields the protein CASSRQALTGMGGNTIYF.